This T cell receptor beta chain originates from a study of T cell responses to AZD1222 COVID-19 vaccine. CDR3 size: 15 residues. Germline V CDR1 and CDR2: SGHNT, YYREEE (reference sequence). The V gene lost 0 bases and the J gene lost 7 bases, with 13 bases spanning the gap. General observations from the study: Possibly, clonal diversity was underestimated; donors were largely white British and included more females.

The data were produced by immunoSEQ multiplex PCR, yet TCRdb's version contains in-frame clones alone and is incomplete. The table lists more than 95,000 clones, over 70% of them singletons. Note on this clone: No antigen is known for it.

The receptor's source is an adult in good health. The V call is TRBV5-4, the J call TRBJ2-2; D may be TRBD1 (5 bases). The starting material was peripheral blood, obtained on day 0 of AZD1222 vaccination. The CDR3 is CASSLVETGGGELFF. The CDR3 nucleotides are TGTGCCAGCAGCTTGGTAGAAACAGGCGGCGGGGAGCTGTTTTTT. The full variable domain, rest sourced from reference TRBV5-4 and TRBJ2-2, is ETGVTQSPTHLIKTRGQQVTLRCSSQSGHNTVSWYQQALGQGPQFIFQYYREEENGRGNFPPRFSGLQFPNYSSELNVNALELDDSALYLCASSLVETGGGELFFGEGSRLTVL.